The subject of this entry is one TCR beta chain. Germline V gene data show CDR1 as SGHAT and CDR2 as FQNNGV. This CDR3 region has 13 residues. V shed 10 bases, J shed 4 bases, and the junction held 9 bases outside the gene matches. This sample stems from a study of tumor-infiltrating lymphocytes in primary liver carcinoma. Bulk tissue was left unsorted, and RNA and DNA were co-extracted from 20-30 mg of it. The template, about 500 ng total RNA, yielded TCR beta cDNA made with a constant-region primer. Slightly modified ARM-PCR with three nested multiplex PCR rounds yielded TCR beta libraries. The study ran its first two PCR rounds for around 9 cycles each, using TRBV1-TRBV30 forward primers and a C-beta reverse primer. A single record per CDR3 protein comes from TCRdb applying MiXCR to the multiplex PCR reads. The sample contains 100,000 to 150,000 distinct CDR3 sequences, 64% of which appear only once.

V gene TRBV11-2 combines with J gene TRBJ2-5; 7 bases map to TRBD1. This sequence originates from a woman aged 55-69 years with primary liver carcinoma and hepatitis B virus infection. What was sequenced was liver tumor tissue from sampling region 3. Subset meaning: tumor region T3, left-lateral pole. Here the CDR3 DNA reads TGTGCCAAGAGCTTACAGGGGCTAGAGACCCAGTACTTC. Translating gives CAKSLQGLETQYF.